The clone carrying this T cell receptor (beta chain) was counted at least ten times. What it recognizes is unknown. This sample was included in a study of T-cell reconstitution after alpha-beta-depleted transplantation in children. Unique molecular identifiers were incorporated into the prepared TCRbeta library. TCRdb redid the calling of the PCR reads with MiXCR, one entry per CDR3 protein. Found here are around 270,000 distinct CDR3 sequences, about a tenth of them singletons; the top ten hold about 8%. The study, taken as a whole, reports: T-cell counts and diversity at one year post-transplant came mainly from newly produced T cells. As was reported, about two months after transplant, alpha-beta T cells came from several hundred expanded graft clones. At day 60, the high TCRbeta diversity found in some patients originated from recipient T cells and thymic progenitors that had survived.

CDR1 is SGHVS, CDR2 FQNEAQ, per germline. The trim removed 2 bases at V and 4 bases at J, leaving 0 bases unmatched. The CDR3 loop spans 15 amino acids. The TCR comes from a boy younger than two with acute myeloid leukemia, due to receive a stem cell transplant. Sequences were derived from PBMCs, sampled before TCRalphabeta/CD19-depleted stem cell transplant. The rearrangement links TRBV7-8 to TRBJ2-1; 12 nucleotides agree with TRBD2. The CDR3 DNA sequence: TGTGCCAGCAGCTTAACTAGCGGGAGGTACAATGAGCAGTTCTTC. Translated, it gives CASSLTSGRYNEQFF.